The T cell receptor (beta chain) under discussion was sequenced for a study of cytomegalovirus exposure and HLA in healthy donors. Points from the study as a whole: Cytomegalovirus status was reportedly diagnosed by the classifier with high specificity and sensitivity.

This clone turned up a few times. The antigen remains undetermined. At sampling all donors were nominally healthy, likely with unrecorded immune exposures. This CDR3 contains 14 residues. V gave up 6 bases and J gave up 1 base; unmatched junction bases: 3. The V gene's germline CDR1 is SNHLY and CDR2 FYNNEI. Both 60 Vbeta primers and 13 Jbeta primers went into the PCR. This table comes from immunoSEQ multiplex PCR, and its TCRdb copy is limited to in-frame clones, with some not included. The sample records about 120,000 clones, roughly 65% being singletons. The chain uses TRBV2 and TRBJ1-1; 9 nucleotides align to TRBD1. The TCR sequence derives from a man aged 40-49 years in good health and CMV-seropositive. The specimen was PBMCs. CDR3 sequence reads: CASRGQGWNTEAFF. The CDR3 nucleotides are TGTGCCAGCAGGGGACAGGGCTGGAACACTGAAGCTTTCTTT.